This is a list of T cell receptor beta chains from one sample in a study of regulatory T cells in long-lasting Graves disease. In TCRdb, the multiplex PCR reads were re-called with MiXCR into one record per CDR3 protein. Here the sample spans 450,000 to 650,000 distinct CDR3 sequences, more than 15% being singletons. These data also formed part of another study, on T cells in Graves' hyperthyroidism and ophthalmopathy.

Sequences were derived from peripheral blood mononuclear cells (PBMCs), sampled at new diagnosis, from a patient treated with antithyroid drugs. All receptors come from a woman aged 35-65 years with Graves disease. Both conserved end residues are part of each CDR3.

CASSSTSNTEAFF TRBJ1-1 TRBV5-1
CASSRSRGPYNEQFF TRBJ2-1 TRBV5-4
CATSKAPPGTSGGEEETQYF TRBJ2-5 TRBV15
CASKEGTTNEKLFF TRBJ1-4 TRBV2
CASSLSRQFF TRBJ2-1 TRBV28
CASSYGTGYVTEQYF TRBJ2-7 TRBV6-5
CASSQAAAYEQYF TRBJ2-7 TRBV4-1
CASSLAGIPYTGELFF TRBJ2-2 TRBV5-4
CASRYGQVNQPQHF TRBJ1-5 TRBV12-3/TRBV12-4
CASTVQGVGTEAFF TRBJ1-1 TRBV5-1
CASSLDAPRANYGYTF TRBJ1-2 TRBV7-9
CASSIRGQGIEAFF TRBJ1-1 TRBV19
CASSQGGTVETQYF TRBJ2-5 TRBV4-1
CSASRSQGHTF TRBJ1-2 TRBV20-1
CASSQTRDSSSPLHF TRBJ1-6 TRBV2
CASSWGLWTGGTEAFF TRBJ1-1 TRBV5-4
CATSRDWGGPYEQYF TRBJ2-7 TRBV15
CATSEPGQDVVNTKAFF TRBJ1-1 TRBV24-1
CASSPIFGSQETQYF TRBJ2-5 TRBV7-7
CASSLIETGASYEQYF TRBJ2-7 TRBV2
CASSYHRGRIDYGYTF TRBJ1-2 TRBV2
CASSLEFGEQFF TRBJ2-1 TRBV11-2
CASSQEFVDTQYF TRBJ2-3 TRBV4-1
CASSLRRIHEQYF TRBJ2-7 TRBV28
CASSQEWGSSSGNTIYF TRBJ1-3 TRBV14
CASSLGLPGETQYF TRBJ2-5 TRBV19
CSTRISGSYEQYF TRBJ2-7 TRBV20-1
CSCWDRNTEAFF TRBJ1-1 TRBV20-1
CSAAGQGTPYSNQPQHF TRBJ1-5 TRBV20-1
CASSALAGGSYNEQFF TRBJ2-1 TRBV3-1
CASSQVTGAYQETQYF TRBJ2-5 TRBV3-1
CASSVSGGWNQPQHF TRBJ1-5 TRBV9
CASSSEGASLSGNTIYF TRBJ1-3 TRBV28
CASSFLGQNYGYTF TRBJ1-2 TRBV5-1
CASTRAWLGNTEAFF TRBJ1-1 TRBV5-1
CASRAGADNSPLHF TRBJ1-6 TRBV6-1
CSATAGTYGYTF TRBJ1-2 TRBV29-1